The 29 T cell receptor beta chains in this list originate from one sample, sequenced in a study of OX40 agonist ivuxolimab in advanced cancers. Repertoires were generated with immunoSEQ multiplex PCR, while TCRdb's copy carries only in-frame clones and drops some. The sample shows tens of thousands of clones, around 84% of them seen only once. The sample in question was CD4+ or CD8+ T cells sorted from blood, obtained in a trial of the OX40 agonist ivuxolimab. The source of these receptors is an adult with an advanced solid tumor such as melanoma, head and neck, liver or kidney cancer.

This sequence joins TRBV6-1 and TRBJ1-2; D is undetermined. CDR1 is MNHNS and CDR2 is SASEGT in the germline V gene. The ends were cut back, 4 bases at V and 6 bases at J, with 12 bases in the middle. The CDR3 consists of 13 residues. Written as DNA, the CDR3 is TGTGCCAGCAGTGGGCCGGGTCTTCATGGCTACACCTTC. Residues: CASSGPGLHGYTF.

This clone was counted once. The CDR3 nucleotides are TGTGCCAGCACCCCCACCCGGGGGAACACTGAAGCTTTCTTT. Translating it yields CASTPTRGNTEAFF. V usage is TRBV18 and J usage is TRBJ1-1; D gene unclear. This CDR3 is built from 14 residues. Germline values: CDR1 KGHSH, CDR2 LQKENI. Between the trimmed V and J ends, which lost 8 bases and 1 base, there was a span of 14 bases.

The J gene is TRBJ2-3, the V gene TRBV6-1; D is perhaps TRBD1 (5 bases). V lost 5 bases to trimming and J lost 5 bases, with 14 bases between them. Germline V gene sequence: CDR1 MNHNS, CDR2 SASEGT. This CDR3 region has 14 residues. The CDR3 coding sequence is TGTGCCAGCAGTCCCCAGGGAATACGAGATACGCAGTATTTT. Its protein product is CASSPQGIRDTQYF.

V gene TRBV27 combines with J gene TRBJ2-5; 13 bases are shared with TRBD2. The CDR3 is 16 residues long. Germline trimming cut 9 bases from V and 0 bases from J; bases unmatched to any gene: 7. The germline gives CDR1 MNHEY, CDR2 SMNVEV (reference sequence). For the CDR3, the DNA is TGTGCCAGGAGGACTAGCGGGGGCCAGTACCAAGAGACCCAGTACTTC. Protein: CARRTSGGQYQETQYF.

The gene calls are TRBV11-2 and TRBJ2-3; 9 bases are shared with TRBD2. This CDR3 is 16 amino acids long. The germline V gene encodes CDR1 SGHAT and CDR2 FQNNGV. V lost 2 bases to trimming and J lost 3 bases; unmatched junction nucleotides: 6. The CDR3, as DNA: TGTGCCAGCAGCTTACGCCCGGGACTAGCAACAGATACGCAGTATTTT. Translation: CASSLRPGLATDTQYF. The whole variable domain, filled in from reference TRBV11-2 and TRBJ2-3, reads EAGVAQSPRYKIIEKRQSVAFWCNPISGHATLYWYQQILGQGPKLLIQFQNNGVVDDSQLPKDRFSAERLKGVDSTLKIQPAKLEDSAVYLCASSLRPGLATDTQYFGPGTRLTVL.

The chain has TRBV9 and TRBJ2-7; tentatively, D is TRBD1 (5 bases). V shed 4 bases and J shed 3 bases, with 11 bases lying between them. This CDR3 spans 13 amino acids. Looked up from germline, CDR1 is SGDLS and CDR2 is YYNGEE. This chain's CDR3 is CASSLMDNYEQYF. The CDR3, as DNA: TGTGCCAGCAGCCTCATGGACAACTACGAGCAGTACTTC.

The table lists this clone with a few counts. This chain links TRBV4-1 with TRBJ1-2, with D possibly being TRBD1 (5 bases). Deletions cut 4 bases from V and 5 bases from J, with 11 bases between. The CDR3 has 13 amino acids. CDR1 MGHRA and CDR2 YSYEKL come from the germline V gene. The CDR3 DNA follows: TGCGCCAGCAGCCGGGACCGAGATTATGGCTACACCTTC. Translating gives CASSRDRDYGYTF.

The genes are TRBV5-1 and TRBJ2-5; TRBD1 is a possible D gene (6 bases). CDR3 length: 14 amino acids. Per germline, CDR1 SGHRS and CDR2 YFSETQ. Trimming removed 0 bases from V and 4 bases from J, with 10 bases in between. The CDR3 sequence: CASSLAGAGETQYF. CDR3 DNA sequence: TGCGCCAGCAGCTTGGCAGGGGCCGGAGAGACCCAGTACTTC.

The J gene is TRBJ1-6, the V gene TRBV4-1, with 10 bases lining up with TRBD1. V lost 5 bases and J lost 8; bases outside the gene matches: 6. The CDR3 has 15 amino acids. Germline loops: CDR1 MGHRA, CDR2 YSYEKL. CDR3 protein: CASSGRDRGYSPLHF. The DNA for the CDR3 is TGCGCCAGCAGCGGCAGGGACAGGGGATATTCACCCCTCCACTTT.

This chain uses TRBV19 with TRBJ2-1; 8 nucleotides line up with TRBD1. Germline CDR1 reads LNHDA; CDR2 reads SQIVND (reference sequence). The CDR3 has 14 amino acids. V shed 5 bases and J 5 bases; nucleotides not matched to a gene: 5. The CDR3 protein is CASSVGQANNEQFF. The CDR3 coding sequence is TGTGCCAGTAGTGTGGGACAGGCCAACAATGAGCAGTTCTTC.

For the CDR3, the DNA is TGTGCCAGCAGCCTGAAGAGCGGGATCTCCTACGAGCAGTACTTC. Translating gives CASSLKSGISYEQYF. V is TRBV7-9 and J is TRBJ2-7, with TRBD2 matching 7 bases. This CDR3 has 15 residues. Germline V CDR1 and CDR2: SEHNR, FQNEAQ (reference sequence). V gave up 5 bases and J gave up 0 bases; unmatched junction bases: 7.

The rearrangement joins TRBV4-2 to TRBJ2-1, with 7 bases lining up with TRBD2. The CDR3 runs 16 residues. V lost 1 base and J lost 4; bases outside the gene matches: 7. Germline loops: CDR1 LGHNA, CDR2 YNFKEQ. For the CDR3, the DNA is TGTGCCAGCAGCCAAGCGGCCGGGGGGAGATACAATGAGCAGTTCTTC. It is translated as CASSQAAGGRYNEQFF.

This chain uses TRBV6-6 with TRBJ2-3; 7 bases align to TRBD2. There are 14 residues in the CDR3. Germline assignment: CDR1 MNHNY and CDR2 SVGAGI (reference sequence). V was clipped by 5 bases and J by 0 bases; unmatched bases: 2. The CDR3 reads CASSPGRSTDTQYF. The CDR3 DNA is TGTGCCAGCAGTCCCGGGAGGAGCACAGATACGCAGTATTTT.

J is TRBJ1-2 and V is TRBV11-2; tentatively, D is TRBD1 (5 bases). From germline, CDR1 is SGHAT and CDR2 FQNNGV. The V end was cut by 5 bases, the J end by 4 bases, with 11 bases between. This CDR3 spans 13 amino acids. The CDR3, as DNA: TGTGCCAGCAGCCTACAGGAGATCTATGGCTACACCTTC. Residues: CASSLQEIYGYTF.

This rearrangement joins TRBV5-1 to TRBJ2-7; 8 nucleotides line up with TRBD2. This CDR3 comprises 16 residues. Germline CDR1 reads SGHRS; CDR2 reads YFSETQ. V was pared by 3 bases and J by 1 base, with 9 bases of the junction left unmatched. CDR3 sequence (DNA): TGCGCCAGCAGCTCCGGGGGGGCCGTTTGGTCCTACGAGCAGTACTTC. This codes for CASSSGGAVWSYEQYF.

V and J are TRBV7-9 and TRBJ2-2; 8 positions agree with TRBD1. The V segment lost 5 bases and the J segment 6 bases; nucleotides outside the gene matches: 8. This CDR3 spans 15 amino acids. CDR1 and CDR2 (germline): SEHNR, FQNEAQ (reference sequence). DNA for the CDR3: TGTGCCAGCAGCCACGGGACAGGCCGGGCCGGGGAGCTGTTTTTT. This sequence encodes CASSHGTGRAGELFF. Complete variable domain (other parts from reference TRBV7-9 and TRBJ2-2): DTGVSQNPRHKITKRGQNVTFRCDPISEHNRLYWYRQTLGQGPEFLTYFQNEAQLEKSRLLSDRFSAERPKGSFSTLEIQRTEQGDSAMYLCASSHGTGRAGELFFGEGSRLTVL.

The chain has TRBV11-2 and TRBJ1-3; D is unclear. Germline CDR1 SGHAT, CDR2 FQNNGV. The ends were cut back, 5 bases at V and 0 bases at J, with 17 bases in the middle. The CDR3 loop spans 17 amino acids. The CDR3 is CASSLSSAGSSGNTIYF. In DNA, the CDR3 is TGTGCCAGCAGCCTTTCGAGTGCAGGCAGCTCTGGAAACACCATATATTTT.

J is TRBJ2-7 and V is TRBV7-2; TRBD1 matches 7 bases. Losses at the gene ends were 5 bases for V and 9 bases for J; bases not matched to a gene: 13. The CDR3 totals 14 residues. Germline values: CDR1 SGHTA, CDR2 FQGNSA. The CDR3 nucleotides are TGTGCCAGCAGCCCAGGGACAGCGGCCCTCGGGCAGTACTTC. Translated, it gives CASSPGTAALGQYF. The whole variable domain, filled in from reference TRBV7-2 and TRBJ2-7, reads GAGVSQSPSNKVTEKGKDVELRCDPISGHTALYWYRQSLGQGLEFLIYFQGNSAPDKSGLPSDRFSAERTGGSVSTLTIQRTQQEDSAVYLCASSPGTAALGQYFGPGTRLTVT.

This clone was observed a single time. This rearrangement joins TRBV10-2 to TRBJ2-5; D is undetermined. The CDR3 is 11 amino acids. The ends were cut back, 5 bases at V and 2 bases at J, with 3 bases in the middle. Per germline, CDR1 WSHSY and CDR2 SAAADI. The CDR3 loop reads CASSTQETQYF. The CDR3, as DNA: TGCGCCAGCAGTACACAAGAGACCCAGTACTTC.

The rearrangement links TRBV4-1 to TRBJ2-1, with 8 bases identical to TRBD2. The CDR3 covers 16 residues. Germline V gives CDR1 MGHRA, CDR2 YSYEKL. The junction had 6 bases not matched to a gene; V was cut back by 4 bases and J by 1 base. The CDR3 region has the DNA TGCGCCAGCAGCCCCACACTAGCGGTGTCCTACAATGAGCAGTTCTTC. Translation: CASSPTLAVSYNEQFF.

V usage is TRBV6-1 and J usage is TRBJ2-7; D is uncertain. The CDR3 totals 13 residues. The germline V and J ends were trimmed by 4 bases and 4 bases, with 11 bases remaining between them. CDR1 MNHNS and CDR2 SASEGT come from the germline V gene. The chain's CDR3 is CASSGGLGYEQYF. CDR3 DNA: TGTGCCAGCAGTGGCGGTCTCGGGTACGAGCAGTACTTC.

The V call is TRBV18, the J call TRBJ2-2; the D is unclear. Germline V CDR1 and CDR2: KGHSH, LQKENI. CDR3 length equals 16 residues. Trimming took off 6 bases at V and 6 bases at J, with 20 bases between the two ends. In DNA, the CDR3 is TGTGCCAGCTCCCTCTCGACATCACCCATCGCCGGGGAGCTGTTTTTT. Its translation is CASSLSTSPIAGELFF. Full variable domain (rest looked up from reference TRBV18 and TRBJ2-2): NAGVMQNPRHLVRRRGQEARLRCSPMKGHSHVYWYRQLPEEGLKFMVYLQKENIIDESGMPKERFSAEFPKEGPSILRIQQVVRGDSAAYFCASSLSTSPIAGELFFGEGSRLTVL.

CDR3 sequence: CASRTGEKLFF. CDR3 nucleotides: TGTGCCAGCAGGACAGGTGAAAAACTGTTTTTT. J is TRBJ1-4 and V is TRBV6-1, with D possibly being TRBD1 (6 bases). Germline CDR1 reads MNHNS; CDR2 reads SASEGT. This CDR3 has 11 residues. The V and J ends lost 6 bases and 7 bases respectively, with 6 bases between them.

The chain links TRBV4-1 to TRBJ1-4, with 9 bases that match TRBD1. The CDR3 extends over 18 amino acids. Trimming cost V 3 bases and J 4 bases; bases outside gene matches: 12. CDR1 and CDR2 (germline): MGHRA, YSYEKL. CDR3 nucleotide sequence: TGCGCCAGCAGCCATCGGACAGGGGCGACCACACTTAATGAAAAACTGTTTTTT. Protein product: CASSHRTGATTLNEKLFF.

The CDR3 DNA sequence: TGTGCCAGCACCAGACAGGGGGCTAGAAACTATGGCTACACCTTC. This codes for CASTRQGARNYGYTF. The chain links TRBV5-6 to TRBJ1-2, with 10 bases aligning to TRBD1. The CDR3 loop spans 15 amino acids. CDR1 and CDR2 from the germline V gene are SGHDT and YYEEEE. Trimming at V came to 6 bases and at J to 2 bases, leaving 7 bases not matched to a gene.

CDR3 bases: TGTGCCAGCAGTTCATATGGCCGGGGGGGGGAGACCCAGTACTTC. Protein: CASSSYGRGGETQYF. The rearrangement uses TRBV27 and TRBJ2-5; 8 nucleotides match TRBD2. The V and J ends lost 4 bases and 5 bases, in that order; junction bases with no gene match: 9. In germline, CDR1 is MNHEY, CDR2 SMNVEV (reference sequence). The CDR3 sequence is 15 residues long.

The chain joins TRBV6-6 to TRBJ2-3; 12 bases match TRBD1. V was pared by 4 bases and J by 2 bases, with 4 bases of the junction left unmatched. The CDR3 sequence is 16 residues long. Germline CDR1 and CDR2: MNHNY and SVGAGI (reference sequence). CDR3 sequence: CASSFGTGGITDTQYF. DNA for the CDR3: TGTGCCAGCAGTTTTGGGACAGGGGGCATCACAGATACGCAGTATTTT.

The J gene is TRBJ1-1, the V gene TRBV11-2; D is uncertain. Trimming pared 0 bases from V and 1 base from J, leaving 9 bases between. Germline-derived CDR1 and CDR2 are SGHAT and FQNNGV. The length of the CDR3 is 15 residues. CDR3 sequence: CASSLEGGWNTEAFF. The CDR3 bases are TGTGCCAGCAGCTTAGAGGGAGGGTGGAACACTGAAGCTTTCTTT.

The genes are TRBV2 and TRBJ1-1; 8 bases line up with TRBD1. There are 14 residues in the CDR3. The ends lost 7 bases at V and 0 bases at J; junction bases unmatched: 4. The V gene's germline CDR1 is SNHLY and CDR2 FYNNEI. The CDR3: CASTRQGLNTEAFF. CDR3 DNA sequence: TGTGCCAGCACCAGACAGGGGTTGAACACTGAAGCTTTCTTT.